Listed below are T cell receptor beta chains from one sample, sequenced in a study of Graves' ophthalmopathy and Graves' hyperthyroidism. TCRdb itself ran the multiplex PCR reads through MiXCR, one entry per CDR3 protein. The sample records 500,000 to 600,000 distinct CDR3 sequences, less than 45% being singletons. The sequenced sample consisted of peripheral blood or thyroid tissue (not recorded which). All receptors come from an adult man with Graves' hyperthyroidism. Each CDR3 is given with its conserved first and last residue. A D gene is named only where the DNA matches it firmly. Clone size appears in some rows only: once, few, many, or a class for an expanded clone.

clone size: .
J gene: TRBJ2-6
V gene: TRBV19
D gene: .
CDR3 DNA: TGTGCCAGTAGTATCCCTCGGGGATCTGGGGCCAACGTCCTGACTTTC
CDR3 protein: CASSIPRGSGANVLTF

clone size: .
J gene: TRBJ1-5
V gene: TRBV12-3/TRBV12-4
D gene: TRBD1
CDR3 DNA: TGTGCCAGCAGCCCTCCTAAGGACAGGGTCAATCAGCCCCAGCATTTT
CDR3 protein: CASSPPKDRVNQPQHF

clone size: many
J gene: TRBJ1-6
V gene: TRBV7-8
D gene: .
CDR3 DNA: TGTGCCAGCAGCTTAGACGGGATTAGCTCCTATAATTCACCCCTCCACTTT
CDR3 protein: CASSLDGISSYNSPLHF

clone size: few
J gene: TRBJ1-2
V gene: TRBV7-9
D gene: TRBD1
CDR3 DNA: TGTGCCAGCAGCTTAGTCGACAGGGACTATGGCTACACCTTC
CDR3 protein: CASSLVDRDYGYTF

clone size: many
J gene: TRBJ2-7
V gene: TRBV2
D gene: .
CDR3 DNA: TGTGCCAGCAGTGAAGGGGTCGGGGGCCCCTACGAGCAGTACTTC
CDR3 protein: CASSEGVGGPYEQYF

clone size: few
J gene: TRBJ2-2
V gene: TRBV5-1
D gene: .
CDR3 DNA: TGCGCCAGCAGCTTGGCAGGTACTCTGGCCACCGGGGAGCTGTTTTTT
CDR3 protein: CASSLAGTLATGELFF

clone size: .
J gene: TRBJ1-6
V gene: TRBV29-1
D gene: .
CDR3 DNA: TGCAGCGTAGGACTAGACACCGGGGCCACCCTCCACTTT
CDR3 protein: CSVGLDTGATLHF

clone size: many
J gene: TRBJ1-1
V gene: TRBV5-1
D gene: .
CDR3 DNA: TGCGCCAGCAGCTTCGAGACGGGAATGACTGAAGCTTTCTTT
CDR3 protein: CASSFETGMTEAFF

clone size: many
J gene: TRBJ2-5
V gene: TRBV14
D gene: .
CDR3 DNA: TGTGCCAGCAGCCATACTGAGACCCAGTACTTC
CDR3 protein: CASSHTETQYF

clone size: once
J gene: TRBJ1-5
V gene: TRBV19
D gene: TRBD1
CDR3 DNA: TGTGCCAGTAGCCCCGGGACAGGGGCGGGCCTTCAGCCCCAGCATTTT
CDR3 protein: CASSPGTGAGLQPQHF

clone size: many
J gene: TRBJ1-2
V gene: TRBV11-2
D gene: TRBD1
CDR3 DNA: TGTGCCAGCAGCCAAGGACAGGGACCATATGGCTACACCTTC
CDR3 protein: CASSQGQGPYGYTF

clone size: .
J gene: TRBJ1-4
V gene: TRBV4-2
D gene: .
CDR3 DNA: TGTGCCAGCAGCCGGGGGGAGGAGAATGAAAAACTGTTTTTT
CDR3 protein: CASSRGEENEKLFF

clone size: .
J gene: TRBJ2-7
V gene: TRBV15
D gene: TRBD2
CDR3 DNA: TGTGCCACCAGCAGTGAGTCGGGGCGGGAGGACGGCTACGAGCAGTACTTC
CDR3 protein: CATSSESGREDGYEQYF

clone size: many
J gene: TRBJ2-5
V gene: TRBV12-3/TRBV12-4
D gene: .
CDR3 DNA: TGTGCCAGCAGTGGGCGGGTCCAACAAGAGACCCAGTACTTC
CDR3 protein: CASSGRVQQETQYF

clone size: many
J gene: TRBJ2-7
V gene: TRBV25-1
D gene: .
CDR3 DNA: TGTGCCAGCAGGGACAGCCTCGGAGACGAGCAGTACTTC
CDR3 protein: CASRDSLGDEQYF

clone size: many
J gene: TRBJ1-5
V gene: TRBV12-3/TRBV12-4
D gene: .
CDR3 DNA: TGTGCCAGCAGTTTTGAGGGTCAGCCCCAGCATTTT
CDR3 protein: CASSFEGQPQHF

clone size: many
J gene: TRBJ2-2
V gene: TRBV29-1
D gene: .
CDR3 DNA: TGCAGCGTCACGCTTACGGACAGCACGGCCACCGGGGAGCTGTTTTTT
CDR3 protein: CSVTLTDSTATGELFF

clone size: many
J gene: TRBJ1-1
V gene: TRBV5-1
D gene: TRBD1
CDR3 DNA: TGCGCCAGCAGTTTAGCCGGGACAGGGGTGAGTGAAGCTTTCTTT
CDR3 protein: CASSLAGTGVSEAFF

clone size: few
J gene: TRBJ2-2
V gene: TRBV19
D gene: .
CDR3 DNA: TGTGCCAGTAGTGTACGGACTAACCCCCTTCTGAACACCGGGGAGCTGTTTTTT
CDR3 protein: CASSVRTNPLLNTGELFF

clone size: few
J gene: TRBJ2-2
V gene: TRBV5-8
D gene: TRBD1
CDR3 DNA: TGTGCCAGCAGCTTGGGGGGGACAGGGGCGCCCGGGGAGCTGTTTTTT
CDR3 protein: CASSLGGTGAPGELFF

clone size: .
J gene: TRBJ2-3
V gene: TRBV20-1
D gene: .
CDR3 DNA: TGCAGTGCTCGGACCTCAGACAGGACCCTAGATACGCAGTATTTT
CDR3 protein: CSARTSDRTLDTQYF

clone size: .
J gene: TRBJ1-5
V gene: TRBV7-9
D gene: .
CDR3 DNA: TGTGCCAGCAGCTCAGGAGGAGTGAGCAATCAGCCCCAGCATTTT
CDR3 protein: CASSSGGVSNQPQHF

clone size: many
J gene: TRBJ1-2
V gene: TRBV12-3/TRBV12-4
D gene: TRBD1
CDR3 DNA: TGTGCCAGCAGTCTCTGGACAGGGGGGGATGGCTACACCTTC
CDR3 protein: CASSLWTGGDGYTF

clone size: .
J gene: TRBJ1-5
V gene: TRBV15
D gene: .
CDR3 DNA: TGTGCCACCAGCAGAGACAGGGGTAAATTGGGCAATCAGCCCCAGCATTTT
CDR3 protein: CATSRDRGKLGNQPQHF

clone size: .
J gene: TRBJ1-5
V gene: TRBV4-1
D gene: TRBD1
CDR3 DNA: TGCGCCAGCAGCCAGCTTGGACAGGGCCTATATGGCAATCAGCCCCAGCATTTT
CDR3 protein: CASSQLGQGLYGNQPQHF

clone size: .
J gene: TRBJ1-1
V gene: TRBV12-3/TRBV12-4
D gene: .
CDR3 DNA: TGTGCCAGCAGTTTACCCTATCCGAACACTGAAGCTTTCTTT
CDR3 protein: CASSLPYPNTEAFF

clone size: many
J gene: TRBJ2-2
V gene: TRBV19
D gene: TRBD2
CDR3 DNA: TGTGCCAGTAGTAAGAGCGGGAGGGTCTTCGGGGAGCTGTTTTTT
CDR3 protein: CASSKSGRVFGELFF

clone size: .
J gene: TRBJ2-3
V gene: TRBV7-9
D gene: .
CDR3 DNA: TGTGCCAGCAGCTCCACCGGGGGAGATACGCAGTATTTT
CDR3 protein: CASSSTGGDTQYF

clone size: once
J gene: TRBJ1-3
V gene: TRBV5-1
D gene: TRBD1
CDR3 DNA: TGCGCCAGCAGCATTCAGGGGGAGTCTGGAAACACCATATATTTT
CDR3 protein: CASSIQGESGNTIYF

clone size: .
J gene: TRBJ2-5
V gene: TRBV29-1
D gene: .
CDR3 DNA: TGCAGCTTCTACAGACAAGAGACCCAGTACTTC
CDR3 protein: CSFYRQETQYF

clone size: .
J gene: TRBJ1-4
V gene: TRBV6-6
D gene: TRBD1
CDR3 DNA: TGTGCCAGCAGTGTACAGGGGAAACTGTTTTTT
CDR3 protein: CASSVQGKLFF

clone size: .
J gene: TRBJ2-5
V gene: TRBV29-1
D gene: TRBD1
CDR3 DNA: TGCAGCGTTGGGGGAGGGACAGGGGGACAGACCCAGTACTTC
CDR3 protein: CSVGGGTGGQTQYF

clone size: .
J gene: TRBJ2-1
V gene: TRBV11-2
D gene: TRBD2
CDR3 DNA: TGTGCCAGCAGCTTGGGACTAGCGGGAGAAGATGAGCAGTTCTTC
CDR3 protein: CASSLGLAGEDEQFF

clone size: .
J gene: TRBJ2-7
V gene: TRBV27
D gene: .
CDR3 DNA: TGTGCCAGCAGTAAAGGATTAGATGGGCAGTACTTC
CDR3 protein: CASSKGLDGQYF

clone size: .
J gene: TRBJ2-7
V gene: TRBV10-3
D gene: .
CDR3 DNA: TGTGCCATCAGTGCTACTAAAGGGACCACCTACGAGCAGTACTTC
CDR3 protein: CAISATKGTTYEQYF

clone size: many
J gene: TRBJ1-4
V gene: TRBV7-9
D gene: .
CDR3 DNA: TGTGCCAGCAAAACAGGTGCAACTAATGAAAAACTGTTTTTT
CDR3 protein: CASKTGATNEKLFF

clone size: few
J gene: TRBJ1-1
V gene: TRBV11-3
D gene: .
CDR3 DNA: TGTGCCAGCAGCTTAGGAGGGGGGGTTTCTGAAGCTTTCTTT
CDR3 protein: CASSLGGGVSEAFF

clone size: many
J gene: TRBJ1-1
V gene: TRBV12-3/TRBV12-4
D gene: .
CDR3 DNA: TGTGCCAGCAGTTTAGACACGGCCACTGAAGCTTTCTTT
CDR3 protein: CASSLDTATEAFF

clone size: .
J gene: TRBJ1-4
V gene: TRBV20-1
D gene: TRBD1
CDR3 DNA: TGCAGTCCCCAAGGGGGACAGGTTAATGAAAAACTGTTTTTT
CDR3 protein: CSPQGGQVNEKLFF

clone size: many
J gene: TRBJ1-4
V gene: TRBV13
D gene: .
CDR3 DNA: TGTGCCAGCAGCCCAGGGTATGGGGAAGAAAAACTGTTTTTT
CDR3 protein: CASSPGYGEEKLFF

clone size: once
J gene: TRBJ2-7
V gene: TRBV7-6
D gene: .
CDR3 DNA: TGTGCCAGCAGCTCTTACACCGGGGAGCAGTACTTC
CDR3 protein: CASSSYTGEQYF

clone size: many
J gene: TRBJ1-2
V gene: TRBV29-1
D gene: .
CDR3 DNA: TGCAGCGTTGAAGATGACAGCTATGGCTACACCTTC
CDR3 protein: CSVEDDSYGYTF

clone size: .
J gene: TRBJ1-1
V gene: TRBV10-3
D gene: .
CDR3 DNA: TGTGCCATCAGTTACTCGCGGAACACTGAAGCTTTCTTT
CDR3 protein: CAISYSRNTEAFF

clone size: many
J gene: TRBJ2-6
V gene: TRBV2
D gene: .
CDR3 DNA: TGTGCCAGCAGACGGGGGGCCAACGTCCTGACTTTC
CDR3 protein: CASRRGANVLTF

clone size: many
J gene: TRBJ1-5
V gene: TRBV6-5
D gene: .
CDR3 DNA: TGTGCCAGCAGTTACACCAGAGCCAATCAGCCCCAGCATTTT
CDR3 protein: CASSYTRANQPQHF

clone size: once
J gene: TRBJ1-1
V gene: TRBV29-1
D gene: .
CDR3 DNA: TGCAGCTTAATAGGGGAGGCTGAAGCTTTCTTT
CDR3 protein: CSLIGEAEAFF

clone size: many
J gene: TRBJ2-5
V gene: TRBV9
D gene: TRBD1
CDR3 DNA: TGTGCCAGCAGTGTGGAGACAGGGTGGGGGGAGACCCAGTACTTC
CDR3 protein: CASSVETGWGETQYF

clone size: .
J gene: TRBJ2-7
V gene: TRBV10-3
D gene: TRBD2
CDR3 DNA: TGTGCCAGCAGTGTCGGGACTAGCGACTCCTACGAGCAGTACTTC
CDR3 protein: CASSVGTSDSYEQYF

clone size: many
J gene: TRBJ1-1
V gene: TRBV25-1
D gene: TRBD1
CDR3 DNA: TGTGCCAGCAGTCTCAGGGGGTCGGGAGCTTTCTTT
CDR3 protein: CASSLRGSGAFF

clone size: .
J gene: TRBJ1-3
V gene: TRBV6-5
D gene: .
CDR3 DNA: TGTGCCAGCAGTTCCCCAAACTCTGGAAACACCATATATTTT
CDR3 protein: CASSSPNSGNTIYF